This TCR beta chain was obtained from a study of T-cell reconstitution after alpha-beta-depleted transplantation in children. Study-wide points: T-cell counts and diversity at one year post-transplant came mainly from newly produced T cells. Reports say that about two months after transplant, the alpha-beta T cells came out of several hundred graft clones that had expanded.

This clonotype appeared a few times. Its antigen remains unknown. This CDR3 has 16 amino acids. J lost 4 bases, V lost 5 bases, and 8 bases had no gene match. A library of TCRbeta sequences, prepared with unique molecular identifiers, was generated. TCRdb processed the PCR reads anew with MiXCR; each CDR3 protein has one entry. The sample has around 580,000 distinct CDR3 sequences, about a quarter seen once. This specimen consisted of PBMCs, obtained before TCRalphabeta/CD19-depleted stem cell transplant. The TCR comes from a boy under two years old with Wiskott-Aldrich syndrome, due to receive a stem cell transplant. This chain joins TRBV12-3 or TRBV12-4 and TRBJ2-1; TRBD2 matches 10 bases. CDR3 residues: CASSLIGTSVYNEQFF. CDR3 DNA sequence: TGTGCCAGCAGTCTAATAGGGACTAGCGTGTACAATGAGCAGTTCTTC.